This T cell receptor beta chain emerged from a study of CD8+ T cells in alopecia areata. Study at large: Treated patients received oral tofacitinib, 5 to 10 mg twice daily.

Treatment reported: oral pan-JAK inhibitor, 5-10 mg twice daily. Peripheral blood samples and lesional scalp punch biopsies were obtained from alopecia areata patients. CD4+ and CD8+ T cells were sorted from PBMCs. Germline CDR1 and CDR2: LGHNA and YSLEER. With 0 bases removed from V and 2 bases from J, the gap between germline ends came to 8 bases. This CDR3 contains 14 residues. Extraction and reverse transcription of RNA yielded cDNA as the sequencing template. Assay: immunoSEQ multiplex PCR; the TCRdb copy retains only in-frame clones and omits some. The sample lists roughly 120,000 clones, 56% seen once, with 3% to 3.5% in the top ten.

This chain links TRBV4-3 with TRBJ2-7, with no clear D. This clonotype originated in a human donor with alopecia areata. The sequences come from CD4+ T cells sorted from blood, collected at week 24, from a patient treated with tofacitinib. The CDR3 bases are TGCGCCAGCAGCCAAGATTATGGGGCCTACGAGCAGTACTTC. This sequence encodes CASSQDYGAYEQYF.